This T cell receptor beta chain was documented in a study of early T cells in non-severe SARS-CoV-2 infection. Germline CDR1 reads SGHDT; CDR2 reads YYEEEE. The germline V and J ends were trimmed by 0 bases and 5 bases, with 8 bases remaining between them. The CDR3 is 13 residues long. This clonotype was seen a handful of times. Unique molecular identifiers were attached to individual cDNA molecules. Each CDR3 protein gets one entry after TCRdb re-called the 5' RACE reads with MiXCR. The data show about 59,000 distinct CDR3 sequences, less than 15% seen once. Source: whole blood, taken at baseline. The V and J genes are TRBV5-6 and TRBJ1-2; the D gene is possibly TRBD1 (5 bases). This clonotype was obtained from an adult who was a healthcare worker with PCR-confirmed SARS-CoV-2 infection or an uninfected control (not recorded which). The CDR3 reads CASSLGTLYGYTF. The CDR3 DNA reads TGTGCCAGCAGCTTGGGGACACTTTATGGCTACACCTTC.